One and the same sample provided the 23 T cell receptor beta chains below, sequenced in a study of blood T cell repertoires in COVID-19. Assay used: immunoSEQ multiplex PCR; TCRdb lists only in-frame clones, some missing. The sample lists approximately 180,000 clones; under 90% were seen once. The specimen sequenced was peripheral blood. Receptor source: a person between 65 and 79 years old with COVID-19, enrolled during active disease.

V usage is TRBV12-2 and J usage is TRBJ1-1; TRBD1, the table's D call, was not compared with the DNA. TRBV12-2 is an annotated pseudogene. This CDR3 comprises 19 residues. Here the CDR3 DNA reads TGTGCAAGTCGCCTCCATCGGGGCGGACAGGGCGACGGGAACACTGAAGCTTTCTTT. It codes for CASRLHRGGQGDGNTEAFF.

This clone was observed a handful of times. The chain uses TRBV6-1 and TRBJ1-5, with 12 bases that match TRBD1. CDR1 and CDR2 from the germline V gene are MNHNS and SASEGT. This CDR3 has 16 residues. V lost 4 bases, J lost 6 bases, and 7 bases stayed unmatched. This chain's CDR3 is CASSALGQGAGQPQHF. CDR3 coding DNA: TGTGCCAGCAGTGCCCTGGGACAGGGGGCGGGTCAGCCCCAGCATTTT.

The rearrangement links TRBV14 to TRBJ2-3; 12 bases map to TRBD2. This CDR3 spans 16 amino acids. Trimming removed 1 base from V and 4 bases from J; junction bases left unmatched: 3. The germline CDR1 and CDR2 sequences are SGHDN and FVKESK. The CDR3 spells CASSQARTSGADTQYF. The CDR3 DNA sequence: TGTGCCAGCAGCCAAGCGAGGACTAGCGGGGCAGATACGCAGTATTTT. Full variable domain (remainder filled in from reference TRBV14 and TRBJ2-3): EAGVTQFPSHSVIEKGQTVTLRCDPISGHDNLYWYRRVMGKEIKFLLHFVKESKQDESGMPNNRFLAERTGGTYSTLKVQPAELEDSGVYFCASSQARTSGADTQYFGPGTRLTVL.

The chain couples TRBV5-1 to TRBJ1-1, with D tentatively TRBD1 (5 bases). Germline CDR1 reads SGHRS; CDR2 reads YFSETQ. This CDR3 contains 15 residues. The V end was cut by 0 bases, the J end by 6 bases, with 15 bases between. The DNA of the CDR3 is TGCGCCAGCAGCTTGGAAGGGGCAGGCTCCCCTGAAGCTTTCTTT. Its protein is CASSLEGAGSPEAFF.

The chain is built from TRBV27 and TRBJ1-2, with 8 bases fitting TRBD1. CDR3 length: 15 amino acids. V shed 2 bases and J 6 bases; nucleotides not matched to a gene: 8. Germline V CDR1 and CDR2: MNHEY, SMNVEV (reference sequence). CDR3 bases: TGTGCCAGCAGTTTAAGAATGTACAGGGGGGATGGCTACACCTTC. Protein sequence: CASSLRMYRGDGYTF.

This clone was recorded many times. This sample includes further DNA sequences coding for the same CDR3. The CDR3 reads CASSLGGQGGYTF. The CDR3 DNA sequence: TGTGCCAGCAGTTTGGGGGGTCAGGGCGGCTACACCTTC. This chain connects TRBV28 to TRBJ1-2; a weak D match, TRBD1 (5 bases). V dropped 3 bases and J dropped 8 bases, with 13 bases sitting between them. Germline V CDR1 and CDR2: MDHEN, SYDVKM. This CDR3 comprises 13 residues.

The chain links TRBV5-4 to TRBJ2-3; 10 bases match TRBD2. Germline V lookup: CDR1 SGHNT, CDR2 YYREEE (reference sequence). The CDR3 consists of 14 residues. After removal of 6 bases from V and 5 bases from J, the junction contained 6 bases not matched to a gene. The CDR3 is CASNLAGVKDTQYF. The CDR3 nucleotides read TGTGCCAGCAACCTAGCGGGAGTAAAAGATACGCAGTATTTT. The full variable domain, its missing parts supplied by reference TRBV5-4 and TRBJ2-3, is ETGVTQSPTHLIKTRGQQVTLRCSSQSGHNTVSWYQQALGQGPQFIFQYYREEENGRGNFPPRFSGLQFPNYSSELNVNALELDDSALYLCASNLAGVKDTQYFGPGTRLTVL.

The chain recombines TRBV5-1 with TRBJ2-7; 11 bases map to TRBD2. CDR3 size: 14 residues. The germline V gene encodes CDR1 SGHRS and CDR2 YFSETQ. The V segment lost 4 bases and the J segment 4 bases; nucleotides outside the gene matches: 4. CDR3 in DNA: TGCGCCAGCAGCCCGGGGACTAGCGGTTACGAGCAGTACTTC. Amino acid sequence: CASSPGTSGYEQYF.

V is TRBV29-1 and J is TRBJ2-5; the match to TRBD1 covers 9 bases. The CDR3 runs to 12 residues. The germline CDR1 and CDR2 sequences are SQVTM and ANQGSEA. Unmatched junction bases numbered 4, after V lost 5 bases and J lost 6 bases. CDR3 loop: CSVRGQGKTQYF. DNA for the CDR3: TGCAGCGTTCGGGGACAGGGAAAGACCCAGTACTTC.

The chain combines TRBV13 with TRBJ1-4, with a weak D call TRBD1 (5 bases). Germline V gene sequence: CDR1 PRHDT, CDR2 FYEKMQ (reference sequence). This CDR3 contains 14 residues. V lost 5 bases and J lost 8, with 15 bases in between. The CDR3 sequence is CASSKDRGQEKLFF. Written as DNA, the CDR3 is TGTGCCAGCAGCAAAGACCGCGGACAAGAAAAACTGTTTTTT.

The J gene is TRBJ1-5, the V gene TRBV6-6; 7 nucleotides agree with TRBD1. The CDR3 is made up of 15 amino acids. The V gene end was trimmed by 4 bases and the J gene end by 2 bases; junction bases not matched to a gene: 5. CDR1 is MNHNY and CDR2 is SVGAGI in the germline V gene (reference sequence). The CDR3 sequence: CASSWSQGGNQPQHF. CDR3 sequence (DNA): TGTGCCAGCAGTTGGTCTCAGGGGGGCAATCAGCCCCAGCATTTT.

This clone has more than one count but fewer than ten. V is TRBV27 and J is TRBJ2-5; no reliable D call. From germline, CDR1 is MNHEY and CDR2 SMNVEV (reference sequence). The CDR3 contains 14 residues. Between the trimmed V and J ends, which lost 2 bases and 2 bases, there was a span of 9 bases. CDR3 sequence reads: CASSLIGTQETQYF. The CDR3 DNA sequence: TGTGCCAGCAGTTTAATTGGCACACAAGAGACCCAGTACTTC.

The chain uses TRBV10-1 and TRBJ1-2; no firm D call. CDR3 length: 14 amino acids. Looked up from germline, CDR1 is WNHNN and CDR2 is SYGVQD (reference sequence). With 3 bases removed from V and 2 bases from J, the gap between germline ends came to 10 bases. This chain's CDR3 is CASSEMAGNYGYTF. The CDR3 DNA sequence: TGCGCCAGCAGTGAAATGGCAGGAAACTATGGCTACACCTTC.

The rearrangement uses TRBV4-2 and TRBJ2-1, with D possibly TRBD1 on 6 matching bases. The CDR3 loop spans 16 amino acids. Germline V CDR1 and CDR2: LGHNA, YNFKEQ. V lost 0 bases and J lost 5, with 14 bases in between. In DNA, the CDR3 is TGTGCCAGCAGCCAAGATGGAGCGAGGGGGAACAATGAGCAGTTCTTC. This gives the protein CASSQDGARGNNEQFF.

This chain connects TRBV11-2 to TRBJ2-5; TRBD2 aligns across 10 bases. CDR1 and CDR2 (germline): SGHAT, FQNNGV. Trimming took 1 base from V and 2 from J; bases not matched to a gene: 10. This CDR3 is built from 18 residues. CDR3 region: CASSLVPSGGALQETQYF. The CDR3 bases are TGTGCCAGCAGCTTAGTGCCTAGCGGGGGCGCTTTACAAGAGACCCAGTACTTC. The full variable domain, rest sourced from reference TRBV11-2 and TRBJ2-5, is EAGVAQSPRYKIIEKRQSVAFWCNPISGHATLYWYQQILGQGPKLLIQFQNNGVVDDSQLPKDRFSAERLKGVDSTLKIQPAKLEDSAVYLCASSLVPSGGALQETQYFGPGTRLLVL.

The chain is built from TRBV5-4 and TRBJ2-1, with a tentative D call TRBD2 (5 bases). The V and J ends lost 4 bases and 8 bases respectively, with 19 bases between them. The CDR3 extends over 15 amino acids. Per germline, CDR1 SGHNT and CDR2 YYREEE (reference sequence). CDR3 sequence: CASSPTSLGSDEQFF. Here the CDR3 DNA reads TGTGCCAGCAGCCCCACCTCCCTAGGGAGCGATGAGCAGTTCTTC. The entire variable domain, with the rest obtained from reference TRBV5-4 and TRBJ2-1, is as follows: ETGVTQSPTHLIKTRGQQVTLRCSSQSGHNTVSWYQQALGQGPQFIFQYYREEENGRGNFPPRFSGLQFPNYSSELNVNALELDDSALYLCASSPTSLGSDEQFFGPGTRLTVL.

The chain uses TRBV7-2 and TRBJ1-2; TRBD1 aligns across 7 bases. V dropped 4 bases and J dropped 4; count of bases not matched to a gene: 21. In germline, CDR1 is SGHTA, CDR2 FQGNSA. The CDR3 runs 19 residues. CDR3 sequence (DNA): TGTGCCAGCAGCTCCCCCCGTCCAGGGGGTGCCAACGGCTCCTATGGCTACACCTTC. It translates to CASSSPRPGGANGSYGYTF.

The chain uses TRBV6-6 and TRBJ2-1; 9 nucleotides agree with TRBD2. Trimming took 5 bases from V and 4 from J; bases not matched to a gene: 6. Germline CDR1 is MNHNY and CDR2 is SVGAGI (reference sequence). The CDR3 has 15 amino acids. The CDR3 DNA sequence: TGTGCCAGCAGTGTGCAGACTAGCGGTTACAATGAGCAGTTCTTC. It translates to CASSVQTSGYNEQFF.

This sequence joins TRBV19 and TRBJ1-5; 10 nucleotides align to TRBD1. Trimming took 4 bases from V and 3 from J; bases not matched to a gene: 6. Germline V lookup: CDR1 LNHDA, CDR2 SQIVND (reference sequence). The CDR3 totals 16 residues. CDR3 residues: CASSTQGQGYNQPQHF. The DNA for the CDR3 is TGTGCCAGTAGTACCCAGGGACAGGGGTACAATCAGCCCCAGCATTTT.

The chain joins TRBV28 to TRBJ1-3; the D is unclear. Germline CDR1 MDHEN, CDR2 SYDVKM. Trimming removed 5 bases at V and 4 bases at J, with 15 bases between. CDR3 size: 15 residues. CDR3 sequence: CASSGGGGLGNTIYF. In nucleotides, the CDR3 is TGTGCCAGCAGTGGAGGAGGCGGGCTCGGAAACACCATATATTTT.

The chain links TRBV19 to TRBJ2-1, with 8 bases fitting TRBD1. Unmatched junction bases numbered 8, after V lost 4 bases and J lost 6 bases. This CDR3 region has 15 residues. From germline, CDR1 is LNHDA and CDR2 SQIVND (reference sequence). Written as DNA, the CDR3 is TGTGCCAGTAGTACGGACAGGGTTATCCCCAATGAGCAGTTCTTC. It translates to CASSTDRVIPNEQFF.

The V gene is TRBV6-2 or TRBV6-3, the J gene TRBJ2-4, with TRBD2 identical over 12 bases. With V trimmed by 5 bases and J by 5 bases, 4 bases remained unmatched. The CDR3 spans 15 residues. Per the germline V gene, CDR1 is MNHEY and CDR2 is SVGEGT. The CDR3 bases are TGTGCCAGCAGTCCCGGACTAGCGGGGCAAAACATTCAGTACTTC. Amino acid sequence: CASSPGLAGQNIQYF.

The chain recombines TRBV5-1 with TRBJ2-5; no clear D. Trimming pared 4 bases from V and 2 bases from J, leaving 12 bases between. Germline CDR1 SGHRS, CDR2 YFSETQ. The CDR3 has 14 residues. In nucleotides, the CDR3 is TGCGCCAGCAGCGCCCTTAGAAAACAAGAGACCCAGTACTTC. Protein product: CASSALRKQETQYF.